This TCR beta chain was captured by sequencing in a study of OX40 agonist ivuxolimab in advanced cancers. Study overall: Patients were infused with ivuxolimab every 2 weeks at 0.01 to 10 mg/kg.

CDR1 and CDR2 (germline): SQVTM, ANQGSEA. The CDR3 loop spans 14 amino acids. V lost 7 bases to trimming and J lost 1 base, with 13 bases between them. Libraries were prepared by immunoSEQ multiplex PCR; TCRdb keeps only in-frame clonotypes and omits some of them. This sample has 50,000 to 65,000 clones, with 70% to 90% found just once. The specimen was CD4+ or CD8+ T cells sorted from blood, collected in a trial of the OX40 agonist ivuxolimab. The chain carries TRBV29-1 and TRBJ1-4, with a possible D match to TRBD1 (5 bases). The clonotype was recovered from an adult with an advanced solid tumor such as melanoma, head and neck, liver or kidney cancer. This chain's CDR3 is CSALQDVTNEKLFF. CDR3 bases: TGCAGCGCGTTACAGGACGTAACTAATGAAAAACTGTTTTTT.